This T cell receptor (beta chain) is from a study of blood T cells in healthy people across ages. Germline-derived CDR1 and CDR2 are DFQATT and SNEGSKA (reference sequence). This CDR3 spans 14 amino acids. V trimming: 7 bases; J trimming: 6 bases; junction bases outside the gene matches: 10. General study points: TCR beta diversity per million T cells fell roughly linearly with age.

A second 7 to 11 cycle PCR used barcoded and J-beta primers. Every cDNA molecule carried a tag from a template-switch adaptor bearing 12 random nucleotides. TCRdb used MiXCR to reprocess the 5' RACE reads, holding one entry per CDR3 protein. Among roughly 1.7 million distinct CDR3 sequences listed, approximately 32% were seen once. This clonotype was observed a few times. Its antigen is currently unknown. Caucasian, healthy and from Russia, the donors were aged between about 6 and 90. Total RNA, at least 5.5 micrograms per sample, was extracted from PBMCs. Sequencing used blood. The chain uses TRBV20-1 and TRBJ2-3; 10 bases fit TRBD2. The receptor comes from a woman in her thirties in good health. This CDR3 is CSGHLAGVRDTQYF. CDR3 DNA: TGCAGTGGCCATCTAGCGGGGGTGCGCGATACGCAGTATTTT.